This T cell receptor beta chain was found in a study of blood T cell repertoires in COVID-19. The V gene's germline CDR1 is LNHDA and CDR2 SQIVND (reference sequence). Trimming removed 4 bases from V and 5 bases from J; junction bases left unmatched: 7. The CDR3 runs to 15 residues. Generated by immunoSEQ multiplex PCR, the TCRdb table keeps only in-frame clones and is missing some. The sample lists around 20,000 clones; approximately 90% were seen once. The receptor was derived from a woman aged 55-70 years with active COVID-19. The chain uses TRBV19 and TRBJ1-5; TRBD1 aligns across 8 bases. Sequencing used peripheral blood. CDR3: CASSRPDRGDQPQHF. Here the CDR3 DNA reads TGTGCCAGTAGTAGGCCCGACAGGGGTGATCAGCCCCAGCATTTT. The variable domain in full, completed from reference TRBV19 and TRBJ1-5, reads DGGITQSPKYLFRKEGQNVTLSCEQNLNHDAMYWYRQDPGQGLRLIYYSQIVNDFQKGDIAEGYSVSREKKESFPLTVTSAQKNPTAFYLCASSRPDRGDQPQHFGDGTRLSIL.